Listed below are T cell receptor beta chains from one sample, sequenced in a study of regulatory T cells in long-lasting Graves disease. TCRdb analysed the multiplex PCR reads with MiXCR anew, one entry per CDR3 protein. The sample holds a few hundred thousand distinct CDR3 sequences; roughly 20% are singletons and the top ten take 25% to 30%. Here the sequenced sample was peripheral blood mononuclear cells (PBMCs), taken when the disease was refractory, from a patient treated with antithyroid drugs. The receptors were gathered from a woman between 40 and 55 years old with Graves disease. The CDR3 runs from the conserved cysteine through the conserved F or W. D genes are given only for firm matches. Clone size, where shown, is once, few, many, or a class for clones that have expanded.

DNA: TGTGCCAGCCTTGTCTCTGGGGCCAACGTCCGGACTTTC
CDR3: CASLVSGANVRTF
J: TRBJ2-6
D: -
V: TRBV7-9
size: few

DNA: TGCAGTGCCGCGAGAGTCTGGGGTTTGATACTCCACGAGCAGTACTTC
CDR3: CSAARVWGLILHEQYF
J: TRBJ2-7
D: -
V: TRBV20-1
size: -

DNA: TGTGCCAGCAGTCCGCCGGACAGGGGGTTTCAGCCCCAGCATTTT
CDR3: CASSPPDRGFQPQHF
J: TRBJ1-5
D: TRBD1
V: TRBV28
size: many

DNA: TGTGCCAGCAGTTACTGGCTAGCGGGAGGGCCGGACACCGGGGAGCTGTTTTTT
CDR3: CASSYWLAGGPDTGELFF
J: TRBJ2-2
D: TRBD2
V: TRBV6-9
size: few

DNA: TGTGCCAGTAGCCTAGTTGACGGCACTGAAGCTTTCTTT
CDR3: CASSLVDGTEAFF
J: TRBJ1-1
D: -
V: TRBV19
size: few

DNA: TGTGCCAGCCGGGACGGCATTAATTCACCCCTCCACTTT
CDR3: CASRDGINSPLHF
J: TRBJ1-6
D: -
V: TRBV2
size: many

DNA: TGCAGTGCTAGAGATTCGGCCAGATATAATTCACCCCTCCACTTT
CDR3: CSARDSARYNSPLHF
J: TRBJ1-6
D: -
V: TRBV20-1
size: few

DNA: TGTGCCAGCAGCTCCGGGGGCGGGAGCTCCTACGAGCAGTACTTC
CDR3: CASSSGGGSSYEQYF
J: TRBJ2-7
D: -
V: TRBV28
size: many

DNA: TGTGCCAGCAGCCAAGGAACCACCAATTCACCCCTCCACTTT
CDR3: CASSQGTTNSPLHF
J: TRBJ1-6
D: -
V: TRBV3-1
size: few

DNA: TGCGCCAGCAGCCAAGACCTTCGACCGGGAGTTGGTCAAGAGACCCAGTACTTC
CDR3: CASSQDLRPGVGQETQYF
J: TRBJ2-5
D: -
V: TRBV28
size: -

DNA: TGTGCCAGCAGTTTGGCTGGGGTTGACGAGCAGTACTTC
CDR3: CASSLAGVDEQYF
J: TRBJ2-7
D: -
V: TRBV28
size: many

DNA: TGTGCCGCCCAGACATCCCAAGAGACCCAGTACTTC
CDR3: CAAQTSQETQYF
J: TRBJ2-5
D: -
V: TRBV28
size: many

DNA: TGTGCCAGCAGCTCGGCGGGACAGGGGGCGGGTGGGGCCAACGTCCTGACTTTC
CDR3: CASSSAGQGAGGANVLTF
J: TRBJ2-6
D: TRBD1
V: TRBV7-3
size: few

DNA: TGTGCCAGCAGCTTTTCGCTTAGAATCGAGCAGTACTTC
CDR3: CASSFSLRIEQYF
J: TRBJ2-7
D: -
V: TRBV11-2
size: many

DNA: TGTGCCAGCAGTTTATGGGTGAACACCGGGGAGCTGTTTTTT
CDR3: CASSLWVNTGELFF
J: TRBJ2-2
D: -
V: TRBV28
size: many

DNA: TGTGCCAGTAGTCCAAGATCGAACACTGAAGCTTTCTTT
CDR3: CASSPRSNTEAFF
J: TRBJ1-1
D: -
V: TRBV19
size: few

DNA: TGCGCCAGCAGCAGGACGGGACAGAACACCGGGGAGCTGTTTTTT
CDR3: CASSRTGQNTGELFF
J: TRBJ2-2
D: -
V: TRBV5-1
size: many

DNA: TGCAGTGCTAGAGAAGGGCGGAGGAATGAAAAACTGTTTTTT
CDR3: CSAREGRRNEKLFF
J: TRBJ1-4
D: -
V: TRBV20-1
size: few

DNA: TGTGCCACCAGCAGAGATTCCCCGACGGTGAACACTGAAGCTTTCTTT
CDR3: CATSRDSPTVNTEAFF
J: TRBJ1-1
D: -
V: TRBV15
size: many

DNA: TGTGCCACCAGTGACCCCGAACAGGGAGACACCGGGGAGCTGTTTTTT
CDR3: CATSDPEQGDTGELFF
J: TRBJ2-2
D: -
V: TRBV24-1
size: many

DNA: TGTGCCAGCAGTACCACAGGGGGCCTAACCTACGAGCAGTACTTC
CDR3: CASSTTGGLTYEQYF
J: TRBJ2-7
D: TRBD1
V: TRBV28
size: many

DNA: TGTGCCACCAGCAGAGAAAGGAGGGGGTTGCCCGGGGAGCTGTTTTTT
CDR3: CATSRERRGLPGELFF
J: TRBJ2-2
D: -
V: TRBV15
size: -

DNA: TGTGCCAGCAGCCGAAACTTGGACACTGAAGCTTTCTTT
CDR3: CASSRNLDTEAFF
J: TRBJ1-1
D: -
V: TRBV3-1
size: many

DNA: TGCAGTGCTAGAGACAGCGGGGGAGATCTCTACGAGCAGTACTTC
CDR3: CSARDSGGDLYEQYF
J: TRBJ2-7
D: TRBD2
V: TRBV20-1
size: many

DNA: TGTGCCAGTATGGCTCCGGGACAGGGGACCCGATCACCCCTCCACTTT
CDR3: CASMAPGQGTRSPLHF
J: TRBJ1-6
D: TRBD1
V: TRBV19
size: -